This TCR beta chain was retrieved from a study of blood T cells in healthy people across ages. This clonotype turned up a few times. The authors ran a second PCR of roughly 6 to 12 cycles using a sample-barcoded 5' primer and a J-beta primer mix. TCRdb processed the 5' RACE reads anew with MiXCR; each CDR3 protein has one entry. This table holds about 690,000 distinct CDR3 sequences, 35% to 50% found once. The CDR3 length is 15 residues. The V gene's germline CDR1 is MNHEY and CDR2 SVGEGT. The material sequenced was blood. The sequence was obtained from an elderly man in good health. The rearrangement uses TRBV6-2 or TRBV6-3 and TRBJ2-5, with TRBD2 matching over 9 bases. The closer fit of TRBJ2-7 to the DNA end suggests the J call may be wrong. CDR3: CASSYLAGAPYEQYF. CDR3 DNA: TGTGCCAGCAGTTACTTAGCGGGGGCCCCCTACGAGCAGTACTTC.